This T cell receptor beta chain was captured in a study of T cell responses to AZD1222 COVID-19 vaccine. Sequenced by immunoSEQ multiplex PCR; TCRdb stores in-frame clones only, minus some. Among roughly 150,000 clones listed, 80% to 90% were seen once. CDR1 and CDR2 (germline): LNHDA, SQIVND (reference sequence). This CDR3 comprises 15 residues. J lost 12 bases, V lost 7 bases, and 17 bases had no gene match. This clone was seen just once. Antigen specificity is unknown. Findings and limits, study-wide: Dominant at 160-218 and 743-854, vaccine-associated CD4 TCRs also spanned spike. Donors in the cohort were predominantly white British and more often female, and clonal diversity was possibly underestimated.

The sample here was peripheral blood, taken on day 0 of AZD1222 vaccination. The chain combines TRBV19 with TRBJ1-4; 7 bases match TRBD1. The sequence was obtained from an adult in good health. The CDR3 reads CASNDPGTVLEELFF. CDR3 sequence (DNA): TGTGCCAGTAACGACCCCGGGACAGTCCTCGAGGAACTGTTTTTT.